A selection of T cell receptor beta chains follows, all from one sample in a study of cytomegalovirus exposure and HLA in healthy donors. TCRdb's copy holds only in-frame clones and misses some; the assay was immunoSEQ multiplex PCR. In the table there are 180,000 or so clones, roughly 72% of which are singletons. Sequencing used PBMCs. The receptors here all came from a woman in her 30s in good health and CMV-seropositive. The CDR3 runs from the conserved cysteine through the conserved F or W. Each record gives: clone size, J gene, V gene, D gene, CDR3 DNA, CDR3 protein. A D gene is named only where the DNA matches it firmly. Not every row has a clone size; where given, it reads once, few, many or a size class.

abundance: NA
j_gene: TRBJ2-4
v_gene: TRBV12-5
d_gene: NA
CDR3nt: TGTGCTAGTGGCCGAATGACAGAAAACATTCAGTACTTC
CDR3aa: CASGRMTENIQYF

abundance: NA
j_gene: TRBJ1-1
v_gene: TRBV2
d_gene: NA
CDR3nt: TGTGCCAGCAGTGCCTTGAACAAAGCTTTCTTT
CDR3aa: CASSALNKAFF

abundance: once
j_gene: TRBJ1-5
v_gene: TRBV11-2
d_gene: NA
CDR3nt: TGTGCCAGCAGCTTCGACAGTCTTAACGGGCCCCAGCATTTT
CDR3aa: CASSFDSLNGPQHF

abundance: NA
j_gene: TRBJ1-3
v_gene: TRBV7-8
d_gene: NA
CDR3nt: TGTGCCAGCAGCTTCGGACAGATCTCTGGAAACACCATATATTTT
CDR3aa: CASSFGQISGNTIYF

abundance: NA
j_gene: TRBJ2-3
v_gene: TRBV29-1
d_gene: TRBD1
CDR3nt: TGCAGCGTTGGGCAACAGGGGGTCTGGGATACGCAGTATTTT
CDR3aa: CSVGQQGVWDTQYF

abundance: NA
j_gene: TRBJ2-1
v_gene: TRBV19
d_gene: TRBD1
CDR3nt: TGTGCCAGTAGTGGGGGGAGGGGACAGGGAGGTTACAATGAGCAGTTCTTC
CDR3aa: CASSGGRGQGGYNEQFF

abundance: NA
j_gene: TRBJ2-3
v_gene: TRBV6-5
d_gene: TRBD1
CDR3nt: TGTGCTAGCAGATTGGGACAGGGGACAGATACGCAGTATTTT
CDR3aa: CASRLGQGTDTQYF

abundance: NA
j_gene: TRBJ2-5
v_gene: TRBV18
d_gene: TRBD1
CDR3nt: TGTGCCAGCTCACCAGTGGGGCCAGGGGGTCGAGAGACCCAGTACTTC
CDR3aa: CASSPVGPGGRETQYF

abundance: NA
j_gene: TRBJ1-5
v_gene: TRBV27
d_gene: TRBD1
CDR3nt: TGTGCCAGCAGTCACGACAGGGCTCACCAGCCCCAGCATTTT
CDR3aa: CASSHDRAHQPQHF

abundance: NA
j_gene: TRBJ1-2
v_gene: TRBV7-6
d_gene: TRBD1
CDR3nt: TGTGCCAGCAGCTTAGGACAGGGGGCGTACACCTTC
CDR3aa: CASSLGQGAYTF

abundance: NA
j_gene: TRBJ2-2
v_gene: TRBV28
d_gene: NA
CDR3nt: TGTGCCAGCAGTACGGCCGGGGAGCTGTTTTTT
CDR3aa: CASSTAGELFF

abundance: NA
j_gene: TRBJ1-1
v_gene: TRBV11-3
d_gene: NA
CDR3nt: TGTGCCAGCAGCTCTAGAGCGAACGCTGAAGCTTTCTTT
CDR3aa: CASSSRANAEAFF

abundance: few
j_gene: TRBJ2-3
v_gene: TRBV13
d_gene: NA
CDR3nt: TGTGCCAGCAGCCCAACTAGGAGTGCTAGGAGAGATACGCAGTATTTT
CDR3aa: CASSPTRSARRDTQYF

abundance: few
j_gene: TRBJ2-7
v_gene: TRBV27
d_gene: NA
CDR3nt: TGTGCCAGCAGTTTTAGGGGTAGCTCCTACGAGCAGTACTTC
CDR3aa: CASSFRGSSYEQYF

abundance: NA
j_gene: TRBJ1-5
v_gene: TRBV28
d_gene: NA
CDR3nt: TGTGCCAGCAGTTTAGGCATCGGTGGAGGAAATCAGCCCCAGCATTTT
CDR3aa: CASSLGIGGGNQPQHF

abundance: once
j_gene: TRBJ2-7
v_gene: TRBV29-1
d_gene: TRBD1
CDR3nt: TGCAGCGTTGAAAAACAGGGGGCGGGAGAGCAGTACTTC
CDR3aa: CSVEKQGAGEQYF

abundance: NA
j_gene: TRBJ1-2
v_gene: TRBV7-9
d_gene: NA
CDR3nt: TGTGCCAGCAGCTTAGGGACAGCGGGGGGCTACACCTTC
CDR3aa: CASSLGTAGGYTF

abundance: NA
j_gene: TRBJ2-5
v_gene: TRBV2
d_gene: NA
CDR3nt: TGTGCCAGCCAGGGGCACAGTATCCAAGAGACCCAGTACTTC
CDR3aa: CASQGHSIQETQYF

abundance: NA
j_gene: TRBJ1-1
v_gene: TRBV9
d_gene: NA
CDR3nt: TGTGCCAGCAGCGTCACGACAGGTCTGGGCGACACTGAAGCTTTCTTT
CDR3aa: CASSVTTGLGDTEAFF

abundance: NA
j_gene: TRBJ2-2
v_gene: TRBV10-3
d_gene: NA
CDR3nt: TGTGCCATCAAGGAAGTTCCGGGGGCCGGGGAGCTGTTTTTT
CDR3aa: CAIKEVPGAGELFF

abundance: many
j_gene: TRBJ2-1
v_gene: TRBV7-2
d_gene: NA
CDR3nt: TGTGCCAGCAGCTTAGAAGGGGGGTATGTAGCGGGCAATGAGCAGTTCTTC
CDR3aa: CASSLEGGYVAGNEQFF

abundance: NA
j_gene: TRBJ2-1
v_gene: TRBV6-6
d_gene: TRBD1
CDR3nt: TGTGCCAGCAGTCCAATAGACAGGGGACCCTACAATGAGCAGTTCTTC
CDR3aa: CASSPIDRGPYNEQFF

abundance: NA
j_gene: TRBJ1-2
v_gene: TRBV28
d_gene: TRBD1
CDR3nt: TGTGCCAGCAGTTTGAGTCCTGGGACAGATGGCTACACCTTC
CDR3aa: CASSLSPGTDGYTF

abundance: NA
j_gene: TRBJ1-2
v_gene: TRBV6-1
d_gene: NA
CDR3nt: TGTGCCAGCAGTGACTTTTTATATGGCTACACCTTC
CDR3aa: CASSDFLYGYTF

abundance: NA
j_gene: TRBJ1-3
v_gene: TRBV5-4
d_gene: NA
CDR3nt: TGTGCCAGCAGCTCACTCGGAAACACCATATATTTT
CDR3aa: CASSSLGNTIYF

abundance: NA
j_gene: TRBJ2-5
v_gene: TRBV5-1
d_gene: TRBD1
CDR3nt: TGCGCCAGCAGCCTAAAACAGGGGAGAAAAGAGACCCAGTACTTC
CDR3aa: CASSLKQGRKETQYF

abundance: NA
j_gene: TRBJ2-7
v_gene: TRBV20-1
d_gene: NA
CDR3nt: TGCAGTGTCGTGTACTCCTACGAGCAGTACTTC
CDR3aa: CSVVYSYEQYF

abundance: NA
j_gene: TRBJ1-2
v_gene: TRBV25-1
d_gene: TRBD1
CDR3nt: TGTGCCAGCAGTGATTCTACTGGAGCCAGGGGGAATGGCTACACCTTC
CDR3aa: CASSDSTGARGNGYTF

abundance: NA
j_gene: TRBJ2-2
v_gene: TRBV28
d_gene: NA
CDR3nt: TGTGCCAGCAGTCCCCCTAAAACCGGGGAGCTGTTTTTT
CDR3aa: CASSPPKTGELFF

abundance: few
j_gene: TRBJ2-3
v_gene: TRBV27
d_gene: TRBD1
CDR3nt: TGTGCCAGCAGTAAAGGGACAGGGTGGGATACGCAGTATTTT
CDR3aa: CASSKGTGWDTQYF

abundance: NA
j_gene: TRBJ2-7
v_gene: TRBV30
d_gene: TRBD2
CDR3nt: TGTGCCTGGAGTGTTCTAGCGGGAGGAAGCGAGCAGTACTTC
CDR3aa: CAWSVLAGGSEQYF

abundance: NA
j_gene: TRBJ1-1
v_gene: TRBV5-1
d_gene: NA
CDR3nt: TGCGCCAGCAGCTTGGATGGGCCGGGGGAGTTCACTGAAGCTTTCTTT
CDR3aa: CASSLDGPGEFTEAFF

abundance: NA
j_gene: TRBJ1-5
v_gene: TRBV5-6
d_gene: TRBD1
CDR3nt: TGTGCCAGCAGCTTGGCCGAGACAGGGGGCGGTCAGCCCCAGCATTTT
CDR3aa: CASSLAETGGGQPQHF

abundance: few
j_gene: TRBJ1-1
v_gene: TRBV25-1
d_gene: NA
CDR3nt: TGTGCCAGCAGTGAATTGACAGTGAACACTGAAGCTTTCTTT
CDR3aa: CASSELTVNTEAFF

abundance: NA
j_gene: TRBJ2-1
v_gene: TRBV7-6
d_gene: TRBD2
CDR3nt: TGTGCCAGCAGCTACCGGGGGCTAGCGGGGGAAGAGCAGTTCTTC
CDR3aa: CASSYRGLAGEEQFF

abundance: NA
j_gene: TRBJ1-1
v_gene: TRBV9
d_gene: TRBD1
CDR3nt: TGTGCCAGCAGCCGTTTTGGGACAGGGGACACTGAAGCTTTCTTT
CDR3aa: CASSRFGTGDTEAFF

abundance: NA
j_gene: TRBJ2-1
v_gene: TRBV29-1
d_gene: TRBD1
CDR3nt: TGCAGCGTTGAAGGGACAGGGAAGGTGGATGAGCAGTTCTTC
CDR3aa: CSVEGTGKVDEQFF

abundance: few
j_gene: TRBJ2-7
v_gene: TRBV4-3
d_gene: NA
CDR3nt: TGCGCCAGCAGCCGAGGAGGCGGCTACGAGCAGTACTTC
CDR3aa: CASSRGGGYEQYF

abundance: NA
j_gene: TRBJ1-5
v_gene: TRBV28
d_gene: TRBD1
CDR3nt: TGTGCCAGCAGTTTATGGGGGGACAGAAATCAGCCCCAGCATTTT
CDR3aa: CASSLWGDRNQPQHF

abundance: NA
j_gene: TRBJ2-5
v_gene: TRBV7-8
d_gene: TRBD1
CDR3nt: TGTGCCAGCAGCTCTACAGGGGACGTCCAAGAGACCCAGTACTTC
CDR3aa: CASSSTGDVQETQYF

abundance: NA
j_gene: TRBJ2-3
v_gene: TRBV6-1
d_gene: NA
CDR3nt: TGTGCCAGCAGTCAAAAGTCTCTCGGAGATACGCAGTATTTT
CDR3aa: CASSQKSLGDTQYF

abundance: NA
j_gene: TRBJ1-5
v_gene: TRBV9
d_gene: TRBD1
CDR3nt: TGTGCCAGCAGCCAGGGGACAGGGGGCGGTCAGCCCCAGCATTTT
CDR3aa: CASSQGTGGGQPQHF

abundance: NA
j_gene: TRBJ2-1
v_gene: TRBV27
d_gene: NA
CDR3nt: TGTGCCAGCAGTGAGACACCGAGCTCCTACAATGAGCAGTTCTTC
CDR3aa: CASSETPSSYNEQFF

abundance: NA
j_gene: TRBJ1-1
v_gene: TRBV2
d_gene: NA
CDR3nt: TGTGCCAGCAGTATGGACAGAGTGAACACTGAAGCTTTCTTT
CDR3aa: CASSMDRVNTEAFF

abundance: NA
j_gene: TRBJ2-7
v_gene: TRBV27
d_gene: NA
CDR3nt: TGTGCCAGCAGTTTGAACAGTCCCTTAGAGCAGTACTTC
CDR3aa: CASSLNSPLEQYF

abundance: NA
j_gene: TRBJ2-7
v_gene: TRBV2
d_gene: TRBD1
CDR3nt: TGTGCCAGCGGCGAACAGGGGGCTACCTCCTACGAGCAGTACTTC
CDR3aa: CASGEQGATSYEQYF

abundance: NA
j_gene: TRBJ1-5
v_gene: TRBV19
d_gene: TRBD1
CDR3nt: TGTGCCAGTACCTTACAGGGGTTAAGCAATCAGCCCCAGCATTTT
CDR3aa: CASTLQGLSNQPQHF

abundance: once
j_gene: TRBJ2-6
v_gene: TRBV27
d_gene: NA
CDR3nt: TGTGCCAGCAGTTTAAGGCTCCCGGGAACAGCCACTACCTCTGGGGCCAACGTCCTGACTTTC
CDR3aa: CASSLRLPGTATTSGANVLTF

abundance: NA
j_gene: TRBJ1-4
v_gene: TRBV5-1
d_gene: NA
CDR3nt: TGCGCCAGCAGCCCGCAGGGAGAAAAACTGTTTTTT
CDR3aa: CASSPQGEKLFF

abundance: NA
j_gene: TRBJ1-2
v_gene: TRBV11-2
d_gene: TRBD1
CDR3nt: TGTGCCAGCAGCTTTACAGGGGCGACGGGTGGCTACACCTTC
CDR3aa: CASSFTGATGGYTF

abundance: NA
j_gene: TRBJ2-4
v_gene: TRBV28
d_gene: NA
CDR3nt: TGTGCCAGCAGTCCTGACAGTCAAAACATTCAGTACTTC
CDR3aa: CASSPDSQNIQYF

abundance: NA
j_gene: TRBJ2-1
v_gene: TRBV5-1
d_gene: NA
CDR3nt: TGCGCCAGCAGCTTGGGGTCCGGGCGGGGATACAATGAGCAGTTCTTC
CDR3aa: CASSLGSGRGYNEQFF

abundance: NA
j_gene: TRBJ1-4
v_gene: TRBV15
d_gene: NA
CDR3nt: TGTGCCACCAGCAGAGATCGGTGGACAGAGGAAAAACTGTTTTTT
CDR3aa: CATSRDRWTEEKLFF

abundance: NA
j_gene: TRBJ1-2
v_gene: TRBV5-1
d_gene: NA
CDR3nt: TGCGCCAGCAGCTTGGGATACAGGGTAAACTATGGCTACACCTTC
CDR3aa: CASSLGYRVNYGYTF

abundance: NA
j_gene: TRBJ2-1
v_gene: TRBV5-1
d_gene: TRBD2
CDR3nt: TGCGCCAGCAGCTTGTGGACTAGCGCGACTTACAATGAGCAGTTCTTC
CDR3aa: CASSLWTSATYNEQFF

abundance: once
j_gene: TRBJ1-3
v_gene: TRBV10-3
d_gene: NA
CDR3nt: TGTGCCATCAGTGATAACGTCGGAGGCTTTTCTGGAAACACCATATATTTT
CDR3aa: CAISDNVGGFSGNTIYF